This record concerns one T cell receptor beta chain sequence. This sample is part of a study of technical replicates of blood from several donors. The assay was immunoSEQ multiplex PCR, and TCRdb's table has in-frame clones only and misses some. Of fewer than 15,000 clones in the sample, 85% to 95% were seen once. CDR1 MNHNS and CDR2 SASEGT come from the germline V gene. Between the trimmed V and J ends, which lost 7 bases and 4 bases, there was a span of 13 bases. This CDR3 has 13 amino acids. The rearrangement links TRBV6-1 to TRBJ2-5; D gene unclear. The specimen was PBMCs. This TCR was sampled from a human donor in good health. As DNA, the CDR3 is TGTGCCAGCACCCTACCCCCCGGAGAGACCCAGTACTTC. Translation: CASTLPPGETQYF.